The rows below give T cell receptor beta chains drawn from one sample of a study of T cells in Graves' hyperthyroidism and ophthalmopathy. TCRdb re-analysed the multiplex PCR reads in MiXCR, keeping a single row per CDR3 protein. Counted here are about 590,000 distinct CDR3 sequences, about 15% occurring once; the ten biggest clones make up around 7.3%. The specimen was blood. Every receptor here comes from a woman between 25 and 40 years old with Graves' hyperthyroidism. Both conserved end residues are trimmed from each CDR3.

V: TRBV9
J: TRBJ1-1
CDR3: ASSTIPLNTEAF

V: TRBV7-9
J: TRBJ2-1
CDR3: ASSLVVGEQF

V: TRBV6-1
J: TRBJ2-7
CDR3: ASSPRQESYEQY

V: TRBV11-3
J: TRBJ2-2
CDR3: ASSPRGGDVSTGELF

V: TRBV20-1
J: TRBJ2-1
CDR3: SASGSGWGNEQF

V: TRBV7-2
J: TRBJ1-2
CDR3: ASSLGRGLDYGYT

V: TRBV6-2/TRBV6-3
J: TRBJ1-1
CDR3: ASGRTGNTEAF

V: TRBV20-1
J: TRBJ2-3
CDR3: SASSPGRGPFTDTQY

V: TRBV7-7
J: TRBJ2-5
CDR3: ASSQDRGRRETQY

V: TRBV5-1
J: TRBJ2-7
CDR3: ASSLASGGSAEQY

V: TRBV3-1
J: TRBJ1-6
CDR3: ASSQGNLKGLH

V: TRBV19
J: TRBJ2-4
CDR3: ASSIKNIQY

V: TRBV6-2/TRBV6-3
J: TRBJ2-1
CDR3: ASSYSGTGVYNEQF

V: TRBV7-2
J: TRBJ2-3
CDR3: ASRGPGLAGGLSTDTQY

V: TRBV3-1
J: TRBJ2-6
CDR3: ASSQPDRGSALSGANVLT

V: TRBV5-5
J: TRBJ2-2
CDR3: ASSWPGTTRTGELF

V: TRBV7-2
J: TRBJ2-1
CDR3: ASSHRSGDEQF

V: TRBV28
J: TRBJ2-7
CDR3: ASSLGTSGRGSYEQY

V: TRBV7-3
J: TRBJ2-1
CDR3: ASSLGLAGGYDEQF

V: TRBV7-9
J: TRBJ2-1
CDR3: ASSLDPESEQF

V: TRBV28
J: TRBJ2-3
CDR3: ASSSQKSDTQY

V: TRBV7-3
J: TRBJ2-1
CDR3: ASSPIADSSYNEQF

V: TRBV20-1
J: TRBJ2-3
CDR3: SAKGSGLPSFFTDTQY

V: TRBV6-1
J: TRBJ2-7
CDR3: ASSATGLHEQY

V: TRBV5-1
J: TRBJ2-2
CDR3: ASSVYRGGELF

V: TRBV18
J: TRBJ2-1
CDR3: ASSPPQGQTNEQF

V: TRBV29-1
J: TRBJ2-4
CDR3: SVEDLRDTLKNIQY

V: TRBV19
J: TRBJ1-5
CDR3: ASSIVPPGQLSNQPQH

V: TRBV5-1
J: TRBJ2-3
CDR3: ASGPGQGWDTDTQY

V: TRBV4-1
J: TRBJ2-1
CDR3: ASSQGEGGRLYNEQF

V: TRBV6-1
J: TRBJ2-1
CDR3: ASSQLDRGERHEQF

V: TRBV20-1
J: TRBJ1-5
CDR3: SARSGSGNQPQH

V: TRBV30
J: TRBJ2-7
CDR3: AWSLWGAEEQY

V: TRBV20-1
J: TRBJ1-5
CDR3: SGQGDSNQPQH

V: TRBV6-1
J: TRBJ2-2
CDR3: ASSTPGELF

V: TRBV20-1
J: TRBJ2-7
CDR3: SARERQGVYYEQY

V: TRBV29-1
J: TRBJ2-7
CDR3: SVGVGGTYEQY

V: TRBV5-4
J: TRBJ2-7
CDR3: ASSLVLAGGIAYEQY

V: TRBV13
J: TRBJ2-4
CDR3: ASSPTPGLNRNIQY

V: TRBV12-3/TRBV12-4
J: TRBJ2-2
CDR3: ASSLRGTGGYTGELF

V: TRBV4-2
J: TRBJ2-1
CDR3: ASSQVLAGDEQF

V: TRBV29-1
J: TRBJ2-1
CDR3: SVEFGLAGQQF

V: TRBV27
J: TRBJ1-5
CDR3: ASSLSRGGQADQPQH

V: TRBV15
J: TRBJ1-5
CDR3: ATSRQTWTGTPQH

V: TRBV18
J: TRBJ2-2
CDR3: ASSAGTGDTGELF

V: TRBV7-3
J: TRBJ2-2
CDR3: ASSSHQADHTGELF

V: TRBV5-1
J: TRBJ1-6
CDR3: ASSYSDSGSPLH

V: TRBV19
J: TRBJ2-4
CDR3: ASSIRRGAHLGNIQY

V: TRBV6-1
J: TRBJ2-3
CDR3: ASSELSGTDTQY

V: TRBV6-1
J: TRBJ2-1
CDR3: ASSEGGTGEIEQF

V: TRBV5-6
J: TRBJ1-1
CDR3: ASTLGGILAEAF

V: TRBV20-1
J: TRBJ2-1
CDR3: SARGLAAYNEQF

V: TRBV7-2
J: TRBJ2-3
CDR3: ASSGRVVGTDTQY

V: TRBV10-1
J: TRBJ2-6
CDR3: AAIRSGANVLT

V: TRBV7-2
J: TRBJ2-1
CDR3: ASTEVGGAYNEQF

V: TRBV6-2/TRBV6-3
J: TRBJ2-7
CDR3: ASSKLRTSERVSSYEQY

V: TRBV7-9
J: TRBJ1-1
CDR3: ASSPTTGSTEAF